Below are 28 T cell receptor beta chains sequenced from a single sample in a study of regulatory T cells in long-lasting Graves disease (dated by TCRdb to the early 2020s). The sample's time point label is to be understood as: newly diagnosed GD, antithyroid drugs for less than 3 months. For both TCR sequencing and RNA sequencing, RNA was extracted from PBMCs in TRIzol. The library was produced with multiplex PCR. Sequencing used an Illumina HiSeq 4000. To build TCR beta libraries, CDR3 regions were amplified by Arm-PCR using iRepertoire HTBI primers. TCRdb reran the public reads through fastp at Q25 and MiXCR, keeping productive beta chains. CDR3 protein sequences are deduplicated, and each keeps its most common genes and DNA. Recorded for this sample are a few hundred thousand distinct CDR3 sequences; 15% to 20% of them occurred a single time. The top ten clones comprise around 27% of the sample.

In addition, the sample was reused for a study of T cells in Graves' hyperthyroidism and ophthalmopathy.

The source was peripheral blood mononuclear cells (PBMCs), collected at new diagnosis, from a patient treated with antithyroid drugs. The receptors derive from a man aged 40-49 years with Graves disease. Donor details come from another sample of the same person, matched by shared clones.

This clonotype was counted a single time. V usage is TRBV15 and J usage is TRBJ2-3, with TRBD1 as a possible D gene (6 bases). CDR1 is LNHNV, CDR2 YYDKDF, per germline (reference sequence). V lost 0 bases and J 4 bases, leaving 11 bases between the germline ends. The CDR3 length is 15 residues. The CDR3 protein is CATSRDIQGADTQYF. CDR3 coding DNA: TGTGCCACCAGCAGAGATATACAGGGCGCAGATACGCAGTATTTT.

The table lists this clonotype with many counts. This chain uses TRBV4-2 with TRBJ1-4; 7 bases fit TRBD1. V trimming: 1 base; J trimming: 5 bases; junction bases outside the gene matches: 7. Germline-derived CDR1 and CDR2 are LGHNA and YNFKEQ. The CDR3 loop spans 16 amino acids. In nucleotides, the CDR3 is TGTGCCAGCAGCCAAGTAGGGGGACAGATGAATGAAAAACTGTTTTTT. It yields the protein CASSQVGGQMNEKLFF.

This clonotype was detected ten times or more. The chain is built from TRBV20-1 and TRBJ2-1; D is perhaps TRBD1 (5 bases). From germline, CDR1 is DFQATT and CDR2 SNEGSKA (reference sequence). V was cut by 5 bases and J by 0 bases, with 14 bases left in between. CDR3 length equals 15 residues. CDR3 sequence: CSASNRRLSYNEQFF. The CDR3 DNA is TGCAGTGCTTCAAACAGGAGACTCTCCTACAATGAGCAGTTCTTC.

This clonotype turned up a few times. The rearrangement joins TRBV12-3 or TRBV12-4 to TRBJ1-2; no clear D. This CDR3 has 14 residues. V was cut by 0 bases and J by 1 base, with 6 bases left in between. The CDR3: CASSLARYNYGYTF. CDR3 DNA sequence: TGTGCCAGCAGTTTAGCGCGCTATAACTATGGCTACACCTTC.

V is TRBV7-9 and J is TRBJ2-2; 9 bases align to TRBD1. Germline-derived CDR1 and CDR2 are SEHNR and FQNEAQ (reference sequence). Trimming cost V 3 bases and J 1 base; bases outside gene matches: 3. The CDR3 has 16 residues. The chain's CDR3 is CASSLGTGLNTGELFF. The CDR3 bases are TGTGCCAGCAGCTTGGGGACAGGGTTGAACACCGGGGAGCTGTTTTTT.

Points on this clonotype: Being one base from a much bigger clone, this may be a read error. The chain recombines TRBV24-1 with TRBJ2-1; D not certain. Per germline, CDR1 KGHDR and CDR2 SFDVKD. V was shortened by 4 bases and J by 5 bases, with 8 bases between the two germline ends. The CDR3 consists of 13 residues. CDR3 protein: CATSEYGNNEQFF. The CDR3 region has the DNA TGTGCCACCAGTGAATACGGAAACAATGAGCAGTTCTTC.

This clonotype was detected many times. This chain connects TRBV30 to TRBJ1-1; D uncertain. Trimming left V 3 bases short and J 6 bases short, with 8 bases between. There are 11 residues in the CDR3. Germline-derived CDR1 and CDR2 are GTSNPN and SVGIG (reference sequence). The CDR3 DNA sequence: TGTGCCTGGAGAAGGGAGGCTGAAGCTTTCTTT. It specifies CAWRREAEAFF. Full variable domain (missing parts from reference TRBV30 and TRBJ1-1): SQTIHQWPATLVQPVGSPLSLECTVEGTSNPNLYWYRQAAGRGLQLLFYSVGIGQISSEVPQNLSASRPQDRQFILSSKKLLLSDSGFYLCAWRREAEAFFGQGTRLTVV.

This clonotype came up many times. DNA for the CDR3: TGCAGTGCTAGCCGGACAGGGATTGATCAGCCCCAGCATTTT. This codes for CSASRTGIDQPQHF. The chain couples TRBV20-1 to TRBJ1-5; 8 nucleotides align to TRBD1. V was clipped by 3 bases and J by 5 bases; unmatched bases: 6. The CDR3 runs 14 residues. Germline V CDR1 and CDR2: DFQATT, SNEGSKA (reference sequence).

This clonotype was seen more than once but under ten times. This chain links TRBV7-8 with TRBJ1-1; D unclear. CDR1 and CDR2 (germline): SGHVS, FQNEAQ. V was clipped by 0 bases and J by 8 bases, with 10 bases between them. This CDR3 comprises 13 residues. The chain's CDR3 is CASSLAIEAEAFF. CDR3 DNA: TGTGCCAGCAGCTTAGCGATTGAGGCCGAAGCTTTCTTT. Variable domain in full (rest from reference TRBV7-8 and TRBJ1-1): GAGVSQSPRYKVAKRGQDVALRCDPISGHVSLFWYQQALGQGPEFLTYFQNEAQLDKSGLPSDRFFAERPEGSVSTLKIQRTQQEDSAVYLCASSLAIEAEAFFGQGTRLTVV.

The genes are TRBV9 and TRBJ2-1, with TRBD2 matching 11 bases. The CDR3 has 16 amino acids. The germline gives CDR1 SGDLS, CDR2 YYNGEE. The J segment lost 7 bases and the V segment lost 3 bases, leaving 9 bases of the junction unmatched. The CDR3 DNA reads as TGTGCCAGCAGCGCCCTTAGCGGGGGGGCAAGTAATGAGCAGTTCTTC. Its protein product is CASSALSGGASNEQFF.

This chain joins TRBV28 and TRBJ2-3; the D gene is possibly TRBD2 (5 bases). The germline CDR1 and CDR2 sequences are MDHEN and SYDVKM. V was trimmed by 5 bases and J by 6 bases, leaving 15 bases between them. This CDR3 has 14 amino acids. DNA for the CDR3: TGTGCCAGCAGTCAGGTAGCGTTCAGGGATACGCAGTATTTT. Its protein is CASSQVAFRDTQYF.

This clonotype was seen repeatedly, ten times or more. V gene TRBV12-3 or TRBV12-4 combines with J gene TRBJ2-5, with 8 bases aligning to TRBD2. CDR3 length: 15 residues. The V segment lost 8 bases and the J segment 2 bases; nucleotides outside the gene matches: 10. The CDR3 region is CASHRERGPQETQYF. For the CDR3, the DNA is TGTGCCAGCCACCGGGAGCGGGGGCCACAAGAGACCCAGTACTTC.

The chain links TRBV6-1 to TRBJ1-1; D is ambiguous. The CDR3 has 12 amino acids. V was clipped by 7 bases and J by 4 bases, with 10 bases between them. Germline CDR1 is MNHNS and CDR2 is SASEGT. The CDR3 DNA reads TGTGCCAGCATCGGGGATATCACTGAAGCTTTCTTT. This translates into CASIGDITEAFF.

The table lists this clonotype with a few counts. This sequence joins TRBV18 and TRBJ2-7, with unresolved D. V was trimmed by 6 bases and J by 5 bases, leaving 14 bases between them. CDR1 is KGHSH, CDR2 LQKENI, per germline. The CDR3 sequence is 13 residues long. The CDR3 is CASSPWGSDEQYF. The DNA of the CDR3 is TGTGCCAGCTCCCCTTGGGGTTCCGACGAGCAGTACTTC.

The CDR3 DNA follows: TGTGCCAGCAGCCCACGACAGGGGTCCTACAATGAGCAGTACTTC. Translating it yields CASSPRQGSYNEQYF. The gene calls are TRBV7-9 and TRBJ2-7; 8 bases line up with TRBD1. This CDR3 contains 15 residues. In germline, CDR1 is SEHNR, CDR2 FQNEAQ (reference sequence). V was pared by 5 bases and J by 7 bases, with 13 bases of the junction left unmatched.

Regarding this clonotype: Mismatch with germline at one junction end may stem from a read error. V usage is TRBV18 and J usage is TRBJ2-6; D may be TRBD2 (5 bases). Per the germline V gene, CDR1 is KGHSH and CDR2 is LQKENI. The CDR3 covers 15 residues. DNA of the CDR3: TGTACCAGCTCACCGTCGGAAACCGGGACCAACGTCCTGACTTTC. It translates to CTSSPSETGTNVLTF.

This clonotype has ten or more counts. This rearrangement joins TRBV3-1 to TRBJ1-2, with TRBD1 matching over 7 bases. V lost 0 bases to trimming and J lost 5 bases; unmatched junction nucleotides: 3. The length of the CDR3 is 14 residues. The germline CDR1 and CDR2 sequences are LGHDT and YNNKEL (reference sequence). The CDR3 DNA sequence: TGTGCCAGCAGCCAAGATGACAGGGTGTATGGCTACACCTTC. This translates into CASSQDDRVYGYTF.

This clonotype was found many times. The rearrangement uses TRBV7-2 and TRBJ2-7; no clear D. V dropped 5 bases and J dropped 2 bases, with 16 bases sitting between them. Germline assignment: CDR1 SGHTA and CDR2 FQGNSA. This CDR3 has 15 residues. CDR3 sequence reads: CASSSKGTQAYEQYF. The CDR3 DNA sequence: TGTGCCAGCAGCAGCAAGGGTACACAAGCCTACGAGCAGTACTTC.

This clonotype was detected only a few times. This chain links TRBV18 with TRBJ2-7; 7 nucleotides agree with TRBD1. There are 14 residues in the CDR3. Germline CDR1 is KGHSH and CDR2 is LQKENI. V lost 5 bases, J lost 5 bases, and 9 bases stayed unmatched. CDR3 region: CASSDVTGSNEQYF. The CDR3 DNA reads as TGTGCCAGCTCAGATGTGACAGGGAGTAACGAGCAGTACTTC.

This clonotype was found a few times. V and J are TRBV5-1 and TRBJ2-2, with a weak D call TRBD2 (6 bases). Trimming shortened V by 5 bases and J by 0 bases, and 11 bases separated the two germline ends. The germline V gene encodes CDR1 SGHRS and CDR2 YFSETQ. CDR3 length equals 15 residues. The CDR3 loop is CASRGGLPNTGELFF. CDR3 DNA: TGCGCCAGCAGGGGGGGACTTCCGAACACCGGGGAGCTGTTTTTT. The full variable domain, in which reference TRBV5-1 and TRBJ2-2 provide the parts outside the CDR3, is KAGVTQTPRYLIKTRGQQVTLSCSPISGHRSVSWYQQTPGQGLQFLFEYFSETQRNKGNFPGRFSGRQFSNSRSEMNVSTLELGDSALYLCASRGGLPNTGELFFGEGSRLTVL.

J is TRBJ1-5 and V is TRBV19; 10 nucleotides line up with TRBD1. Germline CDR1 is LNHDA and CDR2 is SQIVND (reference sequence). The CDR3 length is 18 residues. The ends lost 3 bases at V and 2 bases at J; junction bases unmatched: 10. CDR3 sequence (DNA): TGTGCCAGTAGTATTTTTTATGGGACAGGGGCCGGCAATCAGCCCCAGCATTTT. This translates into CASSIFYGTGAGNQPQHF.

V is TRBV11-2 and J is TRBJ2-3; no definite D call. The CDR3 has 13 amino acids. In germline, CDR1 is SGHAT, CDR2 FQNNGV. The ends were cut back, 0 bases at V and 2 bases at J, with 3 bases in the middle. The CDR3 region is CASSLETTDTQYF. The CDR3 nucleotides are TGTGCCAGCAGCTTAGAGACCACAGATACGCAGTATTTT.

The V gene is TRBV28, the J gene TRBJ1-4; D gene ambiguous. Germline V gene data show CDR1 as MDHEN and CDR2 as SYDVKM. The V end was cut by 0 bases, the J end by 8 bases, with 10 bases between. The CDR3 runs 14 residues. The CDR3, as DNA: TGTGCCAGCAGTTTATGGGACCCCACGGAAAAACTGTTTTTT. This encodes CASSLWDPTEKLFF.

This clonotype was counted ten times or more. V and J are TRBV12-3 or TRBV12-4 and TRBJ2-3; the D gene could be TRBD1 or TRBD2 (7 bases each). The CDR3 is 15 residues long. With 7 bases removed from V and 1 base from J, the gap between germline ends came to 15 bases. CDR3 bases: TGTGCCAGCACGTGGGCAGGGGGGGGCACAGATACGCAGTATTTT. Translating it yields CASTWAGGGTDTQYF.

This clonotype has ten or more counts. Here the CDR3 DNA reads TGTGCCAGCAGCTTGGCCGGGGACGCTATGAATACGCAGTATTTT. Protein: CASSLAGDAMNTQYF. J is TRBJ2-3 and V is TRBV5-5; the D gene could be TRBD1 or TRBD2 (5 bases each). Germline CDR1 is SGHKS and CDR2 is YYEKEE (reference sequence). V lost 0 bases and J 7 bases, leaving 15 bases between the germline ends. This CDR3 comprises 15 residues.

This clonotype was seen ten or more times. The chain is built from TRBV2 and TRBJ2-1; no clear D gene. Germline assignment: CDR1 SNHLY and CDR2 FYNNEI. V was pared by 7 bases and J by 9 bases, with 10 bases between. The length of the CDR3 is 11 residues. CDR3 protein: CASKVIGEQFF. The CDR3 DNA reads as TGTGCCAGCAAGGTTATCGGTGAGCAGTTCTTC.

This clonotype showed up many times. This rearrangement joins TRBV2 to TRBJ1-1, with D tentatively TRBD1 (5 bases). CDR3 length equals 15 residues. Germline assignment: CDR1 SNHLY and CDR2 FYNNEI. V was pared by 1 base and J by 1 base, with 10 bases between. CDR3: CASSEGAGRNTEAFF. The CDR3 nucleotides are TGTGCCAGCAGTGAAGGGGCAGGGAGGAACACTGAAGCTTTCTTT.

The V and J genes are TRBV9 and TRBJ2-5; no firm D call. Germline CDR1 and CDR2: SGDLS and YYNGEE. The CDR3 is 14 residues long. V dropped 3 bases and J dropped 5 bases, with 14 bases sitting between them. The CDR3 loop is CASSAPSAGETQYF. DNA of the CDR3: TGTGCCAGCAGCGCGCCCTCCGCCGGGGAGACCCAGTACTTC.